The 10 T cell receptor beta chains below were found in one sample sequenced in a study of cytomegalovirus exposure and HLA in healthy donors. The PCR made use of 60 Vbeta and 13 Jbeta primers. The method was immunoSEQ multiplex PCR; TCRdb's version includes in-frame clones alone and lacks a portion of them. The sample data list 75,000 to 95,000 clones. Input material: PBMCs. Every receptor here comes from a woman in her sixties or seventies in good health and CMV-seronegative.

The genes are TRBV18 and TRBJ1-1; possibly TRBD1 for D (5 bases). V lost 2 bases, J lost 2 bases, and 18 bases lay in between. From germline, CDR1 is KGHSH and CDR2 LQKENI. The CDR3 is made up of 17 amino acids. CDR3 protein: CASSPNVQGPDNTEAFF. CDR3 bases: TGTGCCAGCTCACCAAACGTGCAGGGCCCGGATAACACTGAAGCTTTCTTT.

J is TRBJ2-2 and V is TRBV5-1, with 7 bases lining up with TRBD2. Germline lookup yields CDR1 SGHRS and CDR2 YFSETQ. With V trimmed by 1 base and J by 7 bases, 7 bases remained unmatched. CDR3 size: 15 residues. CDR3 in amino acids: CASSLPAGVGGELFF. The DNA for the CDR3 is TGCGCCAGCAGCTTGCCGGCGGGAGTGGGCGGGGAGCTGTTTTTT.

The chain couples TRBV4-3 to TRBJ2-1, with 10 positions matching TRBD2. V dropped 0 bases and J dropped 12; count of bases not matched to a gene: 8. Germline CDR1 and CDR2: LGHNA and YSLEER. The CDR3 consists of 15 residues. The CDR3 spells CASSQDGGSSGGQFF. CDR3 DNA sequence: TGCGCCAGCAGCCAAGATGGGGGGTCTAGCGGGGGGCAGTTCTTC.

This chain uses TRBV19 with TRBJ1-3; TRBD1 matches 7 bases. This CDR3 region has 18 residues. Looked up from germline, CDR1 is LNHDA and CDR2 is SQIVND (reference sequence). V lost 4 bases and J lost 0; bases outside the gene matches: 12. The CDR3 DNA reads as TGTGCCAGTAGTACACGCTCCGGGACAGCCTTCTCTGGAAACACCATATATTTT. Protein product: CASSTRSGTAFSGNTIYF.

The chain employs TRBV5-1 and TRBJ2-3, with TRBD2 matching over 7 bases. J was trimmed by 4 bases and V by 4 bases; bases with no gene match: 6. The CDR3 covers 14 residues. Germline V gene sequence: CDR1 SGHRS, CDR2 YFSETQ. The CDR3 bases are TGCGCCAGCAGCGAGGCGACTAGCCCAGATACGCAGTATTTT. This gives the protein CASSEATSPDTQYF.

The chain uses TRBV30 and TRBJ1-2; 7 nucleotides align to TRBD1. After removal of 2 bases from V and 6 bases from J, the junction contained 6 bases not matched to a gene. Germline CDR1 is GTSNPN and CDR2 is SVGIG (reference sequence). The CDR3 has 13 amino acids. CDR3 loop: CAWSKGAADGYTF. CDR3 DNA: TGTGCCTGGAGTAAGGGGGCGGCGGATGGCTACACCTTC.

The chain uses TRBV7-9 and TRBJ2-7, with TRBD2 identical over 13 bases. From germline, CDR1 is SEHNR and CDR2 FQNEAQ (reference sequence). V lost 6 bases, J lost 3 bases, and 11 bases stayed unmatched. The CDR3 consists of 17 residues. CDR3 DNA sequence: TGTGCCAGCAGGGGACTAGCGGGGACCCATGGGATCTACGAGCAGTACTTC. Translated, it gives CASRGLAGTHGIYEQYF.

This chain uses TRBV18 with TRBJ2-7, with TRBD1 matching over 9 bases. CDR3 size: 12 residues. CDR1 and CDR2 from the germline V gene are KGHSH and LQKENI. J gave up 5 bases and V 6 bases, and 2 bases lay outside the gene matches. The CDR3 DNA reads as TGTGCCAGCTCCGGGACAGGGAACGAGCAGTACTTC. The encoded protein is CASSGTGNEQYF. The whole variable domain, filled in from reference TRBV18 and TRBJ2-7, reads NAGVMQNPRHLVRRRGQEARLRCSPMKGHSHVYWYRQLPEEGLKFMVYLQKENIIDESGMPKERFSAEFPKEGPSILRIQQVVRGDSAAYFCASSGTGNEQYFGPGTRLTVT.

The chain links TRBV30 to TRBJ1-3; D is uncertain. Germline lookup yields CDR1 GTSNPN and CDR2 SVGIG (reference sequence). V lost 5 bases and J 2 bases, leaving 7 bases between the germline ends. The CDR3 is 12 residues long. This CDR3 reads CAWSRAGNTIYF. The CDR3 bases are TGTGCCTGGTCTCGGGCTGGAAACACCATATATTTT.

This chain links TRBV6-5 with TRBJ1-2, with D hard to call. Germline assignment: CDR1 MNHEY and CDR2 SVGAGI. The CDR3 runs to 11 residues. The ends were cut back, 4 bases at V and 7 bases at J, with 7 bases in the middle. The CDR3 DNA follows: TGTGCCAGCAGTTCCTACAGTGGCTACACCTTC. Protein sequence: CASSSYSGYTF.